Each of the 2 T cell receptor beta chains below was sequenced from the same sample in a study of blood T cell repertoires in COVID-19. Generated by immunoSEQ multiplex PCR, the TCRdb table keeps only in-frame clones and is missing some. Counted here are 390,000 or so clones, about nine tenths occurring once; the ten biggest clones make up 1.4%. Source material: peripheral blood. These receptors were collected from a woman in her 30s with active or convalescent COVID-19.

This clone was seen just once. V usage is TRBV20-1 and J usage is TRBJ1-1, with D perhaps TRBD1 (5 bases). Trimming left V 3 bases short and J 11 bases short, with 13 bases between. This CDR3 comprises 11 residues. Looked up from germline, CDR1 is DFQATT and CDR2 is SNEGSKA (reference sequence). The CDR3 loop is CSARKGNSAFF. CDR3 nucleotides: TGCAGTGCTAGGAAGGGGAATTCGGCTTTCTTT.

The rearrangement uses TRBV12-3 or TRBV12-4 and TRBJ1-2; perhaps TRBD1 as D (5 bases). Trimming pared 3 bases from V and 4 bases from J, leaving 6 bases between. The CDR3 has 12 amino acids. The CDR3 is CASSFDSYGYTF. Here the CDR3 DNA reads TGTGCCAGCAGTTTCGACAGCTATGGCTACACCTTC.